A selection of T cell receptor beta chains follows, all from one sample in a study of OX40 agonist ivuxolimab in advanced cancers. Produced via immunoSEQ multiplex PCR; TCRdb's table is partial and in-frame only. The repertoire holds around 55,000 clones, around 85% seen once, with roughly an eighth in the top ten. The sample here was CD4+ or CD8+ T cells sorted from blood, taken in a trial of the OX40 agonist ivuxolimab. All receptors derive from an adult with an advanced solid tumor such as melanoma, head and neck, liver or kidney cancer. The CDR3 runs from the conserved cysteine through the conserved F or W. A D gene is named only where the DNA matches it firmly. Clone size is not always given. Where it is, it says once, few, many or a class for expanded clones.

cdr3_nt cdr3_aa v_call d_call clone_size j_call
TGTGCCAGCAGTCCAGGTGGGGACCTCACTGAGAGAAACACCATATATTTT CASSPGGDLTERNTIYF TRBV28 NA NA TRBJ1-3
TGTGCCAGCAGTCCCGACTTGAGAGCTTTCTTT CASSPDLRAFF TRBV28 NA NA TRBJ1-1
TGTGCCAGCAGCCCTAGACAGGGGCGAAACATTCAGTACTTC CASSPRQGRNIQYF TRBV28 TRBD1 NA TRBJ2-4
TGTGCCAGCAGTGAGGACCCATTTGGGGGTCAGCCCCAGCATTTT CASSEDPFGGQPQHF TRBV6-1 NA few TRBJ1-5
TGCGCCACCAGTCCGGGAGCGAACACCGGGGAGCTGTTTTTT CATSPGANTGELFF TRBV5-1 NA NA TRBJ2-2
TGTGCCAGCAGTGACCACGCCGGGACAGGGGTTGGTCGGACTGAAGCTTTCTTT CASSDHAGTGVGRTEAFF TRBV6-1 TRBD1 once TRBJ1-1
TGTGCCAGCAGTTTCTACACTAGCGGGAGGACCTACGAGCAGTACTTC CASSFYTSGRTYEQYF TRBV28 TRBD2 once TRBJ2-7
TGTGCCAGCAGCTTACAGGGGGCGGTCAGCGAGCAGTACTTC CASSLQGAVSEQYF TRBV5-6 TRBD1 NA TRBJ2-7
TGCGCCAGCAGCCAGACCGTTCTCGGCTATGGCTACACCTTC CASSQTVLGYGYTF TRBV4-1 NA NA TRBJ1-2
TGTGCCAGCAGCTCTCCCTCAACTAATGAAAAACTGTTTTTT CASSSPSTNEKLFF TRBV7-9 NA NA TRBJ1-4
TGTGCCAGCAGCTTGGCTGGTGGGAGCTCCTACGAGCAGTACTTC CASSLAGGSSYEQYF TRBV5-4 NA NA TRBJ2-7
TGTGCCAGCAGCCAAGGCGGCTTCCTTAGCAATGAGCAGTTCTTC CASSQGGFLSNEQFF TRBV14 NA NA TRBJ2-1
TGTGCCAGCAGTGAGTTGCAGGTTCGTCAGCCCCAGCATTTT CASSELQVRQPQHF TRBV25-1 NA NA TRBJ1-5
TGCGCCAGCAGCTTTTCGAGCTATGGCTACACCTTC CASSFSSYGYTF TRBV5-1 NA once TRBJ1-2
TGTGCCAGCAGTTACTCCTCAAATGAGCAGTTCTTC CASSYSSNEQFF TRBV6-5 NA once TRBJ2-1
TGTGCCAGCACCTCGGGGACTAGCCCGATCTTC CASTSGTSPIF TRBV28 TRBD2 once TRBJ2-7
TGTGCCAGCAGTGACTCTAGCGGGAGCTACAATGAGCAGTTCTTC CASSDSSGSYNEQFF TRBV6-5 TRBD2 NA TRBJ2-1
TGTGCCAGCAGCGCCAGGGGTGTGCACACTGAAGCTTTCTTT CASSARGVHTEAFF TRBV6-5 NA NA TRBJ1-1
TGCGCCAGCAGAGATGCGGGAGGGCCAATTACTTCCTACAATGAGCAGTTCTTC CASRDAGGPITSYNEQFF TRBV10-2 TRBD2 NA TRBJ2-1
TGCGCCAGCAGCCAAACAGGGGGCGACACCGGGGAGCTGTTTTTT CASSQTGGDTGELFF TRBV4-1 TRBD1 NA TRBJ2-2
TGTGCCAGCAGCTTGGGACAGGGAGATACGCAGTATTTT CASSLGQGDTQYF TRBV11-2 TRBD1 NA TRBJ2-3
TGTGCCAGTAGTATTAGAACCGGGACAGGGGGTTATCAGCCCCAGCATTTT CASSIRTGTGGYQPQHF TRBV19 TRBD1 few TRBJ1-5
TGTGCCAGCAGTTTAGCTTACAGGGCGGGGTATGGCTACACCTTC CASSLAYRAGYGYTF TRBV28 NA NA TRBJ1-2
TGTGCCAGCAAATCCCATGGCTACGAGCAGTACTTC CASKSHGYEQYF TRBV14 NA NA TRBJ2-7
TGTGCCAGTAGCAGAGCAAGGGGACAAGAGACCCAGTACTTC CASSRARGQETQYF TRBV19 NA NA TRBJ2-5
TGTGCCAGCAGCCGGAGGGACGGATCGTACAATGAGCAGTTCTTC CASSRRDGSYNEQFF TRBV16 NA few TRBJ2-1
TGTGCCAGCACGGGACGAAGCCTTTACGAGCAGTACTTC CASTGRSLYEQYF TRBV13 NA NA TRBJ2-7
TGTGCCAGCAGCTTAGCTGCAGATGAGCAGTTCTTC CASSLAADEQFF TRBV7-9 NA NA TRBJ2-1
TGCGCCAGCAGCTTAAATGTTCATGAGCAGTTCTTC CASSLNVHEQFF TRBV5-1 NA once TRBJ2-1
TGTGCCAGCAGCCCACTGGTAGGGACTAGCGGGAGCACAGATACGCAGTATTTT CASSPLVGTSGSTDTQYF TRBV11-2 TRBD2 NA TRBJ2-3
TGCGCCAGCAAGGCAGGGCCCATGAACACTGAAGCTTTCTTT CASKAGPMNTEAFF TRBV5-1 NA NA TRBJ1-1
TGTGCCAGCTCACCACCGACAGGATACAATGAGCAGTTCTTC CASSPPTGYNEQFF TRBV18 NA NA TRBJ2-1
TGTGCCAGCAGTGTAGGACTCTCCTACGAGCAGTACTTC CASSVGLSYEQYF TRBV2 NA NA TRBJ2-7
TGTGCCAGCAGCAAGAGCGGGGGAAACACCGGGGAGCTGTTTTTT CASSKSGGNTGELFF TRBV6-5 TRBD2 NA TRBJ2-2
TGTGCCAGCAGCTTAGGGGCAAAGAACACTGAAGCTTTCTTT CASSLGAKNTEAFF TRBV7-9 NA NA TRBJ1-1
TGTGCCAGCAGGCTAGCGGGTACCTACAATGAGCAGTTCTTC CASRLAGTYNEQFF TRBV4-2 TRBD2 NA TRBJ2-1
TGTGCCAGCAGCTCTGACAGGGGGCTGAACACTGAAGCTTTCTTT CASSSDRGLNTEAFF TRBV7-8 TRBD1 NA TRBJ1-1
TGTGCCAGCAGCAGAACAGGGGCGGCCTACGAGCAGTACTTC CASSRTGAAYEQYF TRBV5-5 TRBD1 NA TRBJ2-7
TGTGCCAGCAGCCAAGAGGTAAGGGGGGAAGGGCCTAACTATGGCTACACCTTC CASSQEVRGEGPNYGYTF TRBV14 NA NA TRBJ1-2
TGTGCCAGTAGAAAACCGGGACAGGCCACTGGGGCCAACGTCCTGACTTTC CASRKPGQATGANVLTF TRBV19 TRBD1 NA TRBJ2-6
TGTGCCAGCAGCTCGGGACAGGGGACCGGGGAGCTGTTTTTT CASSSGQGTGELFF TRBV7-3 TRBD1 NA TRBJ2-2
TGTGCCAGCAGCTTAAACAATGAGCAGTTCTTC CASSLNNEQFF TRBV7-6 NA NA TRBJ2-1
TGTGCCAGCATTTCGACCCGCTGGGTGTCTAGCACAGATACGCAGTATTTT CASISTRWVSSTDTQYF TRBV7-2 NA NA TRBJ2-3
TGTGCCAGCAGTCCCCGTGGGAGCTCCTACAATGAGCAGTTCTTC CASSPRGSSYNEQFF TRBV28 NA NA TRBJ2-1
TGCAGCGTTGAAGAAGATCGGGGGAAGAACTACAATGAGCAGTTCTTC CSVEEDRGKNYNEQFF TRBV29-1 NA once TRBJ2-1
TGTGCCAGCAGCTCGGCAGGTTTTGGAAACACCATATATTTT CASSSAGFGNTIYF TRBV11-1 NA NA TRBJ1-3
TGCGCCAGCAGCCAAGATCAACTAGCGGGCCCCCCTGGCAATGAGCAGTTCTTC CASSQDQLAGPPGNEQFF TRBV4-1 TRBD2 NA TRBJ2-1
TGTGCCAGCAGTTCTCCGGACAGGGCTGAAGCTTTCTTT CASSSPDRAEAFF TRBV6-4 TRBD1 NA TRBJ1-1
TGTGCCAGCAGCTTAACAGGGGGTGAGGAGACCCAGTACTTC CASSLTGGEETQYF TRBV7-3 NA once TRBJ2-5
TGTGCCATCAGTGAGGATTCAGGGGGATCCTACGAGCAGTACTTC CAISEDSGGSYEQYF TRBV10-3 TRBD1 NA TRBJ2-7
TGTGCCAGCAGCCGACCGAACACCGGGGAGCTGTTTTTT CASSRPNTGELFF TRBV7-8 NA NA TRBJ2-2
TGTGCCAGCACTGCAGTTTGGGGGGAAAACATTCAGTACTTC CASTAVWGENIQYF TRBV2 NA once TRBJ2-4
TGTGCCAGCAGCTTATCACTCGATCTTAATGAGCAGTTCTTC CASSLSLDLNEQFF TRBV11-2 NA once TRBJ2-1